A selection of T cell receptor beta chains follows, all from one sample in a study of blood T cell repertoires in COVID-19. The data were produced by immunoSEQ multiplex PCR, yet TCRdb's version contains in-frame clones alone and is incomplete. The sample includes 150,000 to 200,000 clones, around 86% seen only once; the top ten take about 0.98%. The sequencing input was peripheral blood. These receptors came from a man aged 18 to 30 with acute or convalescent COVID-19. CDR3s include the opening cysteine and the closing phenylalanine or tryptophan. Fields, in order: clone size, V gene, D gene, J gene, CDR3 DNA, CDR3 protein. D genes are given only for firm matches. Size is stated for part of the rows, as once, few or many counts, or as a class when the clone is expanded.

abundance: NA; v_gene: TRBV11-3; d_gene: TRBD1; j_gene: TRBJ2-1; CDR3nt: TGTGCCAGCAGTCCGGACAGGGGATCCTACAATGAGCAGTTCTTC; CDR3aa: CASSPDRGSYNEQFF
abundance: NA; v_gene: TRBV6-6; d_gene: NA; j_gene: TRBJ2-7; CDR3nt: TGTGCCAGCAGTTATTCAGGGTCGGGCGAGCAGTACTTC; CDR3aa: CASSYSGSGEQYF
abundance: NA; v_gene: TRBV10-2; d_gene: TRBD1; j_gene: TRBJ1-5; CDR3nt: TGCGCCAGCAACGCCGGGACAGGGGGCGGGCAGCCCCAGCATTTT; CDR3aa: CASNAGTGGGQPQHF
abundance: NA; v_gene: TRBV6-5; d_gene: NA; j_gene: TRBJ1-1; CDR3nt: TGTGCCAGCAGTTACTTGCGACAGAAGGATACTGAAGCTTTCTTT; CDR3aa: CASSYLRQKDTEAFF
abundance: NA; v_gene: TRBV7-8; d_gene: TRBD1; j_gene: TRBJ2-2; CDR3nt: TGTGCCAGCAGCTTAGAAGCAGGGGGCACCGGGGAGCTGTTTTTT; CDR3aa: CASSLEAGGTGELFF
abundance: NA; v_gene: TRBV18; d_gene: TRBD1; j_gene: TRBJ1-1; CDR3nt: TGTGCCAGCTCACCACTGACCCTGGACAGGGGGAACACTGAAGCTTTCTTT; CDR3aa: CASSPLTLDRGNTEAFF
abundance: few; v_gene: TRBV3-1/TRBV3-2; d_gene: NA; j_gene: TRBJ1-4; CDR3nt: TGTGCCAGCAGCCAAGGGAACAGCTATGCAACTAATGAAAAACTGTTTTTT; CDR3aa: CASSQGNSYATNEKLFF
abundance: NA; v_gene: TRBV28; d_gene: TRBD1; j_gene: TRBJ2-4; CDR3nt: TGTGCCAGCAGTTTAGGGACAGAAGGATTAGTAGCCAAAAACATTCAGTACTTC; CDR3aa: CASSLGTEGLVAKNIQYF
abundance: once; v_gene: TRBV7-2; d_gene: TRBD2; j_gene: TRBJ2-5; CDR3nt: TGTGCCAGCAGCTTAGCGGGTCTAGCGGGGGCCGCAGAGTACTTC; CDR3aa: CASSLAGLAGAAEYF
abundance: NA; v_gene: TRBV19; d_gene: NA; j_gene: TRBJ1-6; CDR3nt: TGTGCCAGTAGTATAGCGATAGATTCACCCCTCCACTTT; CDR3aa: CASSIAIDSPLHF
abundance: NA; v_gene: TRBV2; d_gene: NA; j_gene: TRBJ2-5; CDR3nt: TGTGCCAGCAGTCCCGGGGGGCGGGGGCGCCAAGAGACCCAGTACTTC; CDR3aa: CASSPGGRGRQETQYF
abundance: NA; v_gene: TRBV7-6; d_gene: NA; j_gene: TRBJ2-1; CDR3nt: TGTGCCAGCAGCCAGGGATGGGATGAGCAGTTCTTC; CDR3aa: CASSQGWDEQFF
abundance: NA; v_gene: TRBV3-1/TRBV3-2; d_gene: NA; j_gene: TRBJ2-7; CDR3nt: TGTGCCAGCAGCCAAGTCGCGGGGTCCTACGAGCAGTACTTC; CDR3aa: CASSQVAGSYEQYF
abundance: NA; v_gene: TRBV2; d_gene: TRBD1; j_gene: TRBJ2-5; CDR3nt: TGTGCCAGCAGTGAAGACGACAGGGGGGCGGGAGAGACCCAGTACTTC; CDR3aa: CASSEDDRGAGETQYF
abundance: NA; v_gene: TRBV2; d_gene: NA; j_gene: TRBJ1-4; CDR3nt: TGTGCCAGCAGTGTAGGAGGACAGAGAAATAATGAAAAACTGTTTTTT; CDR3aa: CASSVGGQRNNEKLFF
abundance: NA; v_gene: TRBV5-1; d_gene: TRBD1; j_gene: TRBJ1-3; CDR3nt: TGCGCCAGCAGCGCCGGACAGGGGCTTTCTGGAAACACCATATATTTT; CDR3aa: CASSAGQGLSGNTIYF
abundance: once; v_gene: TRBV7-2; d_gene: NA; j_gene: TRBJ1-4; CDR3nt: TGTGCCAGCAGCTTGAGGGTACGGGAAAAACTGTTTTTT; CDR3aa: CASSLRVREKLFF
abundance: NA; v_gene: TRBV5-3; d_gene: TRBD1; j_gene: TRBJ1-2; CDR3nt: TGTGCCAGAAGCTTAGGACAGGGGGCAATATATGGCTACACCTTC; CDR3aa: CARSLGQGAIYGYTF
abundance: NA; v_gene: TRBV20-1; d_gene: TRBD2; j_gene: TRBJ2-1; CDR3nt: TGCAGTGCTAGTCTCCTAGCGGGGGATAACAATGAGCAGTTCTTC; CDR3aa: CSASLLAGDNNEQFF
abundance: NA; v_gene: TRBV5-1; d_gene: NA; j_gene: TRBJ2-7; CDR3nt: TGCGCCAGCAGCTTGGGAGCAGGGGCCGAGCAGTACTTC; CDR3aa: CASSLGAGAEQYF
abundance: once; v_gene: TRBV7-9; d_gene: NA; j_gene: TRBJ2-7; CDR3nt: TGTGCCAGCAGCTTTTCACAGGGTTTCTACGAGCAGTACTTC; CDR3aa: CASSFSQGFYEQYF
abundance: once; v_gene: TRBV6-1; d_gene: NA; j_gene: TRBJ2-5; CDR3nt: TGTGCCAGCAGTGAAGGCGGGCCGGGGTACCAAGAGACCCAGTACTTC; CDR3aa: CASSEGGPGYQETQYF
abundance: NA; v_gene: TRBV28; d_gene: NA; j_gene: TRBJ2-1; CDR3nt: TGTGCCAGCAGAGGGGGATTCCATGAGCAGTTCTTC; CDR3aa: CASRGGFHEQFF
abundance: NA; v_gene: TRBV10-3; d_gene: NA; j_gene: TRBJ1-5; CDR3nt: TGTGCCATCAGCCCCGGGGGGCTGAAATCATGGCCCCAGCATTTT; CDR3aa: CAISPGGLKSWPQHF
abundance: NA; v_gene: TRBV7-9; d_gene: TRBD1; j_gene: TRBJ1-2; CDR3nt: TGTGCCAGCAGCTCTCTCCTGGGAAGGGGGCTGAATGGCTACACCTTC; CDR3aa: CASSSLLGRGLNGYTF
abundance: NA; v_gene: TRBV24-1; d_gene: NA; j_gene: TRBJ1-2; CDR3nt: TGTGCCACCAGTGATTTGGGGCAGAATGGCTACACCTTC; CDR3aa: CATSDLGQNGYTF
abundance: NA; v_gene: TRBV5-4; d_gene: TRBD2; j_gene: TRBJ2-5; CDR3nt: TGTGCCAGCAGGTCAACGAATCGGGGGGTTGAGGAGACCCAGTACTTC; CDR3aa: CASRSTNRGVEETQYF
abundance: NA; v_gene: TRBV7-8; d_gene: TRBD2; j_gene: TRBJ2-1; CDR3nt: TGTGCCAGCAGCTTGACTAGCGGGGGCCTCAATGAGCAGTTCTTC; CDR3aa: CASSLTSGGLNEQFF
abundance: NA; v_gene: TRBV30; d_gene: NA; j_gene: TRBJ1-6; CDR3nt: TGTGCCTGGTCGACAGCAACACCCCTCCACTTT; CDR3aa: CAWSTATPLHF
abundance: NA; v_gene: TRBV30; d_gene: NA; j_gene: TRBJ1-3; CDR3nt: TGTGCCTTCCAGGGCTTATCTGGAAACACCATATATTTT; CDR3aa: CAFQGLSGNTIYF
abundance: NA; v_gene: TRBV11-3; d_gene: NA; j_gene: TRBJ2-2; CDR3nt: TGTGCCAGCAGCTTAGTCCGGGGAGACACCGGGGAGCTGTTTTTT; CDR3aa: CASSLVRGDTGELFF
abundance: many; v_gene: TRBV11-2; d_gene: NA; j_gene: TRBJ1-3; CDR3nt: TGTGCCAGCAGCTTAACGGTGATCTCTGGAAACACCATATATTTT; CDR3aa: CASSLTVISGNTIYF
abundance: NA; v_gene: TRBV14; d_gene: NA; j_gene: TRBJ1-3; CDR3nt: TGTGCCAGCAGCCACGGAGGGGACGGAAACACCATATATTTT; CDR3aa: CASSHGGDGNTIYF
abundance: NA; v_gene: TRBV18; d_gene: NA; j_gene: TRBJ1-3; CDR3nt: TGTGCCAGCCGTGACAGAAACTCTGGAAACACCATATATTTT; CDR3aa: CASRDRNSGNTIYF
abundance: NA; v_gene: TRBV19; d_gene: NA; j_gene: TRBJ1-4; CDR3nt: TGTGCCAGTAGTATAGCCCCCGGGGAAAAACTGTTTTTT; CDR3aa: CASSIAPGEKLFF
abundance: NA; v_gene: TRBV11-3; d_gene: TRBD1; j_gene: TRBJ1-2; CDR3nt: TGTGCCAGCAGCTTAGGACAGGGAGTAGATGGCTACACCTTC; CDR3aa: CASSLGQGVDGYTF
abundance: NA; v_gene: TRBV7-9; d_gene: NA; j_gene: TRBJ2-2; CDR3nt: TGTGCCAGCAGCTTAACTACAGGGAAAGGAACCGGGGAGCTGTTTTTT; CDR3aa: CASSLTTGKGTGELFF
abundance: NA; v_gene: TRBV18; d_gene: NA; j_gene: TRBJ2-4; CDR3nt: TGTGCCAGCTCACCAGTGGCGGCCTCTCTGGGAAACATTCAGTACTTC; CDR3aa: CASSPVAASLGNIQYF
abundance: few; v_gene: TRBV5-8; d_gene: TRBD1; j_gene: TRBJ1-1; CDR3nt: TGTGCCAGCAGCTTGGGACAGGGGATTGCCACTGAAGCTTTCTTT; CDR3aa: CASSLGQGIATEAFF
abundance: NA; v_gene: TRBV30; d_gene: TRBD1; j_gene: TRBJ1-1; CDR3nt: TGTGCCTGGAGTACCCTGGGACAGGGTACGACTGAAGCTTTCTTT; CDR3aa: CAWSTLGQGTTEAFF
abundance: once; v_gene: TRBV3-1/TRBV3-2; d_gene: TRBD2; j_gene: TRBJ2-5; CDR3nt: TGTGCCAGCAGCCAACTTACTAGCGGGGGGCTGGAGACCCAGTACTTC; CDR3aa: CASSQLTSGGLETQYF
abundance: NA; v_gene: TRBV6-5; d_gene: NA; j_gene: TRBJ2-1; CDR3nt: TGTGCCAGCAGGGCTGACAGACACACCTACAATGAGCAGTTCTTC; CDR3aa: CASRADRHTYNEQFF
abundance: NA; v_gene: TRBV2; d_gene: TRBD2; j_gene: TRBJ2-1; CDR3nt: TGTGCCAGCAGTAGACTAGCGGGAACCTTGGATGAGCAGTTCTTC; CDR3aa: CASSRLAGTLDEQFF
abundance: NA; v_gene: TRBV6-5; d_gene: TRBD2; j_gene: TRBJ2-1; CDR3nt: TGTGCCAGCAGCCGGGGACTAGCGGGTAGCGATGAGCAGTTCTTC; CDR3aa: CASSRGLAGSDEQFF
abundance: NA; v_gene: TRBV4-2; d_gene: TRBD1; j_gene: TRBJ1-2; CDR3nt: TGTGCCAGCAGCCAAGGAGGGACAGGGGGCGAAGCTAACTATGGCTACACCTTC; CDR3aa: CASSQGGTGGEANYGYTF
abundance: NA; v_gene: TRBV12-5; d_gene: TRBD1; j_gene: TRBJ2-1; CDR3nt: TGTGCTAGTGGTTCGGGACAGGGATCCTACAATGAGCAGTTCTTC; CDR3aa: CASGSGQGSYNEQFF
abundance: NA; v_gene: TRBV21-1; d_gene: NA; j_gene: TRBJ1-1; CDR3nt: TGTGCCAGCAGCAAAGAGAAAGGGAGAGAGAACACTGAAGCTTTCTTT; CDR3aa: CASSKEKGRENTEAFF
abundance: NA; v_gene: TRBV7-7; d_gene: TRBD2; j_gene: TRBJ2-1; CDR3nt: TGTGCCAGCAGCTCGGGACTAGCGGGGTGGAATGAGCAGTTCTTC; CDR3aa: CASSSGLAGWNEQFF
abundance: NA; v_gene: TRBV10-3; d_gene: TRBD1; j_gene: TRBJ1-5; CDR3nt: TGTGCCATCAGTCCGGGACAGGGTGGGAGCAATCAGCCCCAGCATTTT; CDR3aa: CAISPGQGGSNQPQHF
abundance: NA; v_gene: TRBV11-2; d_gene: NA; j_gene: TRBJ1-4; CDR3nt: TGTGCCAGCAGCCCCGGGCAGGGGCGACGTGAAAAACTGTTTTTT; CDR3aa: CASSPGQGRREKLFF
abundance: NA; v_gene: TRBV19; d_gene: NA; j_gene: TRBJ1-6; CDR3nt: TGTGCCAGTAGTCCCAGCGGGGGGGGGCTGGAGGATTCACCCCTCCACTTT; CDR3aa: CASSPSGGGLEDSPLHF
abundance: few; v_gene: TRBV20-1; d_gene: TRBD1; j_gene: TRBJ2-4; CDR3nt: TGCAGTGCTAGTCCCCCGGGACAGGGCCTTCTAGCCAAAAACATTCAGTACTTC; CDR3aa: CSASPPGQGLLAKNIQYF